This T cell receptor (beta chain) was captured in a study of molecular identifiers for immune sequencing clone quantification. Whole-study results and caveats: Researchers reportedly could pick up spiked Jurkat TCR RNA from one cell mixed into approximately 910,000 naive cells. Clones above 20 RNA copies held over 98% of effector molecules, under 1% in naive cells.

Sorting selected naive CD8 T cells with a CD8+CD4-CCR7+CD45RA+ phenotype. For bulk TCR libraries, previously described methods and listed TCR primers were used. Via MiXCR, TCRdb re-called the PCR reads, giving one row per CDR3 protein. Of some 680,000 distinct CDR3 sequences in the sample, around 25% are singletons; the top ten hold 0.7% to 0.95%. This clonotype occurred once. No antigen is known for it. Germline V gene data show CDR1 as LGHNA and CDR2 as YSLEER. The V gene lost 1 base and the J gene lost 0 bases, with 7 bases spanning the gap. CDR3 length: 15 residues. This sequence was found in a human donor in good health. Some libraries in this study had Jurkat cell RNA spiked in. Sequenced: naive CD8+ T cells from blood, with Jurkat cell RNA spiked in. Subset indicated: FACS-sorted CD8+CD4-CCR7+CD45RA+ naive T cells. The chain combines TRBV4-3 with TRBJ1-3; D remains ambiguous. CDR3 loop: CASSQGEISGNTIYF. The CDR3 region has the DNA TGCGCCAGCAGCCAAGGAGAGATCTCTGGAAACACCATATATTTT.